This TCR beta chain stems from a study of metastatic and nonmetastatic thyroid tumors. Study results and caveats: Reports indicated that malignant thyroid tumors showed significantly higher TCR beta diversity than benign nodules did, in blood and tumor.

Thyroid surgery took place with no prior treatment in any patient. Trimming shortened V by 6 bases and J by 3 bases, and 8 bases separated the two germline ends. The CDR3 loop spans 12 amino acids. In germline, CDR1 is MNHNS, CDR2 SASEGT. TCRdb reprocessed the PCR reads via MiXCR. This sample has approximately 8,000 clones, with under 35% found just once. This clone has a count of ten or more. The antigen is undetermined. The sequencing sample was made of tumor tissue. This chain connects TRBV6-1 to TRBJ1-1, with D unresolved. The TCR comes from a male donor with papillary thyroid cancer or a benign thyroid nodule (not recorded which). Some clones in this sample may be carry-over from other donors' samples. The CDR3 here is CASRRSDTEAFF. The CDR3 DNA sequence: TGTGCCAGCAGGAGGTCGGACACTGAAGCTTTCTTT.